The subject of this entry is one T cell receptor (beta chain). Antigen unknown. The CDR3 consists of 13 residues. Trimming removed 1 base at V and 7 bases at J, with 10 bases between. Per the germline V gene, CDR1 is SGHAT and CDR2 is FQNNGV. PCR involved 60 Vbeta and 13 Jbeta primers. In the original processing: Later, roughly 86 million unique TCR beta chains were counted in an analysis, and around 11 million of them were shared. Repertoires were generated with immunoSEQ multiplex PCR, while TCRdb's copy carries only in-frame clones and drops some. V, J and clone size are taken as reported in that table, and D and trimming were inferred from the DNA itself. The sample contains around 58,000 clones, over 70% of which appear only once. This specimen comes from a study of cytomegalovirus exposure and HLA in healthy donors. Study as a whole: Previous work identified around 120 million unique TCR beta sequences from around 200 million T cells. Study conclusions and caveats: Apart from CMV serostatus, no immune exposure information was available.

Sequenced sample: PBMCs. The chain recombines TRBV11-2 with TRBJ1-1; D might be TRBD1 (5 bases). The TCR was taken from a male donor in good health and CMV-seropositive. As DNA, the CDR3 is TGTGCCAGCAGCTTAGTTACAGGCTGTGAAGCTTTCTTT. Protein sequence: CASSLVTGCEAFF.